This TCR beta chain was documented in a study of cytotoxic CD8 clonotypes in ibrutinib-treated CLL. Broader study findings: Clonality rose at ibrutinib response and fell back toward baseline at progression.

TCRdb's copy holds only in-frame clones and misses some; the assay was immunoSEQ multiplex PCR. The sample holds around 20,000 clones, approximately 77% seen once. Germline V lookup: CDR1 SGHDT, CDR2 YYEEEE. The ends lost 3 bases at V and 8 bases at J; junction bases unmatched: 11. CDR3 size: 15 residues. A word on this clone: The antigen is not known.

This specimen consisted of PBMCs, obtained before ibrutinib treatment. The sequence was obtained from a human donor with chronic lymphocytic leukemia. This chain joins TRBV5-6 and TRBJ2-1; 7 bases are a match to TRBD2. The CDR3 region is CASSWMSAGADEQFF. The DNA for the CDR3 is TGTGCCAGCAGCTGGATGTCGGCGGGAGCGGATGAGCAGTTCTTC.